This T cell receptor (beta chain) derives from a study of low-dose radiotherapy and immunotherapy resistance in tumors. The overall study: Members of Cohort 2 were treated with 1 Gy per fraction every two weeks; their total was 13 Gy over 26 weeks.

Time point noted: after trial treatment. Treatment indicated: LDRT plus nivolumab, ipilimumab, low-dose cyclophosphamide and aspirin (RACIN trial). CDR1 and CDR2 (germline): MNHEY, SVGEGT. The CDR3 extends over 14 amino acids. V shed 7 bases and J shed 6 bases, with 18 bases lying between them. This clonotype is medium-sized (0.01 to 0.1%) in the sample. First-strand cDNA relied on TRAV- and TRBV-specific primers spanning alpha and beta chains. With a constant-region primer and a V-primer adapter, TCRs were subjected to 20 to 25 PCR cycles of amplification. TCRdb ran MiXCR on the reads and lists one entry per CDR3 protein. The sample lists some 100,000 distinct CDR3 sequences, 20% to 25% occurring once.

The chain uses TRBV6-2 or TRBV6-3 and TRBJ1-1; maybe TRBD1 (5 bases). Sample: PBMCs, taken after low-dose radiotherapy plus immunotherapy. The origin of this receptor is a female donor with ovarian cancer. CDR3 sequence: CASNPFQDRPEAFF. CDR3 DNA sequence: TGTGCCAGCAATCCCTTCCAAGACAGACCTGAAGCTTTCTTT.